This passage covers 19 T cell receptor beta chains from one sample sequenced in a study of shared clonotypes between healthy human individuals (TCRdb year 2020). CD8 naive samples were CD45RO-negative cells positively selected for CCR7, giving a CD45RA+CCR7+ population that excluded TemRA cells. Library method: the immunoSEQ multiplex PCR assay. TCRdb holds this immuneACCESS table with in-frame rearrangements only. Some clones are missing; in checked studies, unresolved V genes explain under half, and the rest has no known cause. The sample table contains roughly 2,000,000 clones; only one count was recorded for about 93% of them. The ten largest clones represent around 1.8% of the sample. The source material was naive CD8+ T cells from PBMCs. The sample's cell subset or site, from its label and the paper: CD45RA+CCR7+. The receptors were gathered from a man aged 18 to 29 in good health. Some clones in this sample may be carry-over from other donors' samples.

V and J are TRBV7-6 and TRBJ2-7, with TRBD2 matching 9 bases. V was clipped by 1 base and J by 6 bases; unmatched bases: 16. Germline values: CDR1 SGHVS, CDR2 FNYEAQ. CDR3 length equals 18 residues. This CDR3 is CASSLEPRVAGEPGEQYF. CDR3 nucleotides: TGTGCCAGCAGCTTAGAGCCGCGCGTAGCGGGAGAACCGGGCGAGCAGTACTTC. The full variable domain, with the rest looked up from reference TRBV7-6 and TRBJ2-7, is GAGVSQSPRYKVTKRGQDVALRCDPISGHVSLYWYRQALGQGPEFLTYFNYEAQQDKSGLPNDRFSAERPEGSISTLTIQRTEQRDSAMYRCASSLEPRVAGEPGEQYFGPGTRLTVT.

This clone came up once. The gene calls are TRBV10-3 and TRBJ1-3; D call uncertain. The CDR3 runs 13 residues. Trimming removed 5 bases at V and 0 bases at J, with 5 bases between. Germline V gene sequence: CDR1 ENHRY, CDR2 SYGVKD. The CDR3 DNA reads TGTGCCATCAGTCTTGACTCTGGAAACACCATATATTTT. It is translated as CAISLDSGNTIYF.

The chain has TRBV5-1 and TRBJ1-1; D not certain. The V gene lost 1 base and the J gene lost 3 bases, with 7 bases spanning the gap. Germline loops: CDR1 SGHRS, CDR2 YFSETQ. The CDR3 is made up of 13 amino acids. The CDR3 DNA is TGCGCCAGCAGCTTGTTGGGGTACACTGAAGCTTTCTTT. Protein product: CASSLLGYTEAFF.

The chain is built from TRBV7-8 and TRBJ1-2; D call uncertain. The CDR3 has 13 residues. The V gene's germline CDR1 is SGHVS and CDR2 FQNEAQ. Trimming took 5 bases from V and 8 from J, leaving 15 bases between them. The DNA of the CDR3 is TGTGCCAGCAGCGAACAAATCTCGGAAGGCTACACCTTC. It specifies CASSEQISEGYTF.

The chain couples TRBV6-5 to TRBJ2-7, with TRBD2 matching over 8 bases. This CDR3 comprises 15 residues. The J segment lost 2 bases and the V segment lost 6 bases, leaving 9 bases of the junction unmatched. Germline V CDR1 and CDR2: MNHEY, SVGAGI. For the CDR3, the DNA is TGTGCCAGCAGCCCCAGCGGGAGTGGGACCTACGAGCAGTACTTC. Protein product: CASSPSGSGTYEQYF.

The chain joins TRBV7-9 to TRBJ2-7; D perhaps matches TRBD1 (7 bases). Trimming left V 4 bases short and J 4 bases short, with 20 bases between. The CDR3 contains 16 residues. Looked up from germline, CDR1 is SEHNR and CDR2 is FQNEAQ (reference sequence). CDR3 sequence: CASSSEGPTGRYEQYF. CDR3 nucleotide sequence: TGTGCCAGCAGCTCCGAGGGGCCGACAGGGAGGTACGAGCAGTACTTC.

V usage is TRBV6-6 and J usage is TRBJ2-5; no reliable D call. The V gene lost 8 bases and the J gene lost 4 bases, with 14 bases spanning the gap. Germline V gene data show CDR1 as MNHNY and CDR2 as SVGAGI (reference sequence). This CDR3 has 13 residues. CDR3 region: CASVTRDRETQYF. DNA for the CDR3: TGTGCCAGCGTAACCCGAGACCGAGAGACCCAGTACTTC.

The rearrangement uses TRBV6-9 and TRBJ1-2; 7 bases are a match to TRBD1. CDR1 MNHGY and CDR2 SVAAGI come from the germline V gene. The CDR3 is 17 amino acids. The junction had 17 bases not matched to a gene; V was cut back by 7 bases and J by 3 bases. CDR3: CASTEPSRTGRDYGYTF. CDR3 bases: TGTGCCAGCACCGAACCCTCAAGGACAGGAAGAGACTATGGCTACACCTTC.

V gene TRBV4-3 combines with J gene TRBJ1-1; no clear D. This CDR3 is 15 amino acids long. V was trimmed by 0 bases and J by 8 bases, leaving 16 bases between them. CDR1 LGHNA and CDR2 YSLEER come from the germline V gene. The CDR3 reads CASSQETGSTFEAFF. For the CDR3, the DNA is TGCGCCAGCAGCCAAGAGACCGGCAGTACTTTCGAAGCTTTCTTT.

The chain has TRBV28 and TRBJ2-7; D not certain. V lost 8 bases and J 3 bases, leaving 8 bases between the germline ends. Per the germline V gene, CDR1 is MDHEN and CDR2 is SYDVKM. CDR3 length: 11 amino acids. The CDR3 region is CASRFGYEQYF. The CDR3 DNA follows: TGTGCCAGCCGCTTCGGCTACGAGCAGTACTTC.

The V gene is TRBV15, the J gene TRBJ2-2; D gene uncertain. Germline CDR1 LNHNV, CDR2 YYDKDF (reference sequence). V was cut by 2 bases and J by 0 bases, with 4 bases left in between. This CDR3 is built from 14 residues. CDR3 nucleotides: TGTGCCACCAGCAGAAGGGCGAACACCGGGGAGCTGTTTTTT. This codes for CATSRRANTGELFF.

CDR3 nucleotides: TGTGCCAGCAGTTTAAGCAGTACAACGACTAGCACAGATACGCAGTATTTT. It encodes CASSLSSTTTSTDTQYF. The chain recombines TRBV28 with TRBJ2-3; D remains ambiguous. The V and J ends lost 2 bases and 0 bases respectively, with 15 bases between them. This CDR3 comprises 17 residues. The germline CDR1 and CDR2 sequences are MDHEN and SYDVKM. The variable domain in full, with the rest retrieved from reference TRBV28 and TRBJ2-3, is DVKVTQSSRYLVKRTGEKVFLECVQDMDHENMFWYRQDPGLGLRLIYFSYDVKMKEKGDIPEGYSVSREKKERFSLILESASTNQTSMYLCASSLSSTTTSTDTQYFGPGTRLTVL.

This chain uses TRBV6-1 with TRBJ2-7, with 9 positions matching TRBD2. The CDR3 contains 14 residues. V was pared by 4 bases and J by 6 bases, with 7 bases of the junction left unmatched. Germline V gene sequence: CDR1 MNHNS, CDR2 SASEGT. CDR3 sequence (DNA): TGTGCCAGCAGTGCTTTAGCGGGAGTGGGCGAGCAGTACTTC. Residues: CASSALAGVGEQYF.

The chain has TRBV21-1 and TRBJ1-2. TRBV21-1 is noted as a pseudogene. This CDR3 is built from 14 residues. In nucleotides, the CDR3 is TGTGCCAGCAGCAAGGGCAGCGGGGGTTATGGCTACACCTTC. It yields the protein CASSKGSGGYGYTF.

The chain uses TRBV6-5 and TRBJ2-1, with 12 nucleotides matching TRBD2. V was pared by 6 bases and J by 5 bases, with 5 bases of the junction left unmatched. CDR1 and CDR2 (germline): MNHEY, SVGAGI. This CDR3 region has 15 residues. CDR3 protein: CASSRGTSGHNEQFF. The CDR3 nucleotides are TGTGCCAGCAGCCGCGGGACTAGCGGGCACAATGAGCAGTTCTTC.

This sequence joins TRBV4-3 and TRBJ2-1; D assignment may be TRBD1 or TRBD2 (6 bases each). Germline-derived CDR1 and CDR2 are LGHNA and YSLEER. There are 14 residues in the CDR3. The ends were cut back, 5 bases at V and 6 bases at J, with 14 bases in the middle. DNA for the CDR3: TGCGCCAGCAGCTCACGTAAGGGGGGCAATGAGCAGTTCTTC. Translated: CASSSRKGGNEQFF.

This clone was detected only once. The genes are TRBV4-1 and TRBJ2-7; weak D call: TRBD2 (5 bases). V was shortened by 3 bases and J by 6 bases, with 15 bases between the two germline ends. Germline lookup yields CDR1 MGHRA and CDR2 YSYEKL. CDR3 size: 14 residues. The CDR3 nucleotides read TGCGCCAGCAGCCATAGTAGAGGGTTGGGCGAGCAGTACTTC. Amino acid sequence: CASSHSRGLGEQYF.

The rearrangement joins TRBV4-3 to TRBJ1-5; no firm D call. Trimming stripped 0 bases from V and 7 bases from J, with 13 bases between. Per germline, CDR1 LGHNA and CDR2 YSLEER. The CDR3 has 15 amino acids. CDR3 sequence (DNA): TGCGCCAGCAGCCAAGAAGCCGCCCGAGGACAGCCCCAGCATTTT. Protein sequence: CASSQEAARGQPQHF.

V and J are TRBV5-1 and TRBJ2-7; 10 bases fit TRBD2. The CDR3 contains 15 residues. Germline CDR1 SGHRS, CDR2 YFSETQ. Trimming cost V 0 bases and J 5 bases; bases outside gene matches: 5. Here the CDR3 DNA reads TGCGCCAGCAGCTTGGCGCTAGCGGGGGAGGACGAGCAGTACTTC. Protein sequence: CASSLALAGEDEQYF.